The 10 T cell receptor beta chains listed next were all sequenced from one sample in a study of CD4+ T cells in melanoma. Using immunoSEQ multiplex PCR, the repertoire was profiled, and TCRdb retains in-frame clones only, with some absent. The repertoire has over 15,000 clones, 83% of them found once; the top ten carry roughly 4.9%. Source material: cells from a culture (not recorded whether cultured in vitro). These receptors were obtained from a human donor with melanoma.

The gene calls are TRBV27 and TRBJ1-4, with D maybe TRBD1 (5 bases). Germline values: CDR1 MNHEY, CDR2 SMNVEV (reference sequence). This CDR3 comprises 19 residues. The ends were cut back, 6 bases at V and 2 bases at J, with 25 bases in the middle. The CDR3 DNA sequence: TGTGCCAGCAGCGCAAAGTTCCCTCACAGGAGGTCCACTAATGAAAAACTGTTTTTT. Its translation: CASSAKFPHRRSTNEKLFF.

The chain is built from TRBV15 and TRBJ2-3, with D uncertain. The CDR3 has 13 residues. V gave up 0 bases and J gave up 5 bases, with 6 bases separating them. The germline CDR1 and CDR2 sequences are LNHNV and YYDKDF (reference sequence). CDR3: CATSRDRGDTQYF. The DNA for the CDR3 is TGTGCCACCAGCAGAGATCGAGGAGATACGCAGTATTTT.

V gene TRBV6-6 combines with J gene TRBJ1-5, with D maybe TRBD1 (5 bases). V lost 2 bases to trimming and J lost 5 bases, with 10 bases between them. Germline values: CDR1 MNHNY, CDR2 SVGAGI (reference sequence). The CDR3 consists of 14 residues. The CDR3 DNA is TGTGCCAGCAGTTACCTCGGGACGGATCAGCCCCAGCATTTT. This gives the protein CASSYLGTDQPQHF.

The chain couples TRBV18 to TRBJ2-5; D is uncertain. The germline gives CDR1 KGHSH, CDR2 LQKENI. The CDR3 contains 12 residues. Trimming shortened V by 2 bases and J by 3 bases, and 4 bases separated the two germline ends. The CDR3 bases are TGTGCCAGCTCACCAAGCAAAGAGACCCAGTACTTC. This codes for CASSPSKETQYF.

The chain employs TRBV7-9 and TRBJ1-4, with TRBD1 identical over 8 bases. V shed 5 bases and J 10 bases; nucleotides not matched to a gene: 9. CDR1 is SEHNR and CDR2 is FQNEAQ in the germline V gene (reference sequence). The CDR3 is made up of 14 amino acids. DNA of the CDR3: TGTGCCAGCAGCGAGACAGGGGCGGTGGGAAAACTGTTTTTT. It codes for CASSETGAVGKLFF.

V is TRBV5-1 and J is TRBJ2-7, with D perhaps TRBD1 (6 bases). CDR3 length: 15 residues. Trimming took off 0 bases at V and 2 bases at J, with 12 bases between the two ends. CDR1 is SGHRS and CDR2 is YFSETQ in the germline V gene. In DNA form, the CDR3 reads TGCGCCAGCAGCTTGGAGGGACAAAAAACCTACGAGCAGTACTTC. Translated: CASSLEGQKTYEQYF.

CDR3 sequence reads: CASSWRPRGPMNTEAFF. The CDR3 DNA reads as TGCGCCAGCAGCTGGAGACCCAGGGGCCCAATGAACACTGAAGCTTTCTTT. The rearrangement uses TRBV5-1 and TRBJ1-1, with D possibly matching TRBD1 (6 bases). The CDR3 length is 17 residues. The V end was cut by 3 bases, the J end by 0 bases, with 18 bases between. CDR1 and CDR2 from the germline V gene are SGHRS and YFSETQ.

This clone has just one count. This chain joins TRBV4-1 and TRBJ1-4; D remains unclear. This CDR3 has 16 residues. CDR1 MGHRA and CDR2 YSYEKL come from the germline V gene. V was trimmed by 3 bases and J by 4 bases, leaving 15 bases between them. For the CDR3, the DNA is TGCGCCAGCAGCCACCCAAGAAGAGGGTTTAATGAAAAACTGTTTTTT. As protein: CASSHPRRGFNEKLFF.

The rearrangement joins TRBV7-9 to TRBJ2-7; maybe TRBD2 (6 bases). Trimming took 4 bases from V and 6 from J, leaving 16 bases between them. Germline CDR1 and CDR2: SEHNR and FQNEAQ (reference sequence). CDR3 length equals 14 residues. The CDR3: CASSSTGGSSEQYF. For the CDR3, the DNA is TGTGCCAGCAGCTCGACCGGGGGTAGCTCCGAGCAGTACTTC.

The chain is built from TRBV11-3 and TRBJ2-1, with TRBD2 matching 13 bases. V shed 0 bases and J 8 bases; nucleotides not matched to a gene: 4. The CDR3 length is 16 residues. CDR1 is SGHNT, CDR2 YENEEA, per germline. The CDR3 DNA follows: TGTGCCAGCAGCTTAGACAAGACTAGCGGGGGGTATGAGCAGTTCTTC. It yields the protein CASSLDKTSGGYEQFF.